This T cell receptor beta chain comes out of a study of blood T cell repertoires in COVID-19. Study-wide background: Samples came from the United States, Italy and Spain, spanning acute and convalescent COVID-19. In each case, the material was cDNA or gDNA derived from T cells, B-cell-depleted T cells, or PBMCs.

How the authors handled the data: Reference gene primer amplification gave estimated nucleated cell counts. TCRdb's copy holds only in-frame clones and misses some; the assay was immunoSEQ multiplex PCR. V, J and clone size are taken as reported in that table, and D and trimming were inferred from the DNA itself. The repertoire holds over 250,000 clones, with approximately 90% as singletons. CDR1 and CDR2 from the germline V gene are SGHTA and FQGNSA. The CDR3 totals 15 residues. V was cut by 0 bases and J by 5 bases, with 12 bases left in between. The source is a man between 60 and 75 years old who had recovered from COVID-19. Sequencing was performed on peripheral blood. This chain links TRBV7-2 with TRBJ2-3; D is possibly TRBD1 (5 bases). In nucleotides, the CDR3 is TGTGCCAGCAGCTTAGCGGCAGGGATGTTAGATACGCAGTATTTT. This encodes CASSLAAGMLDTQYF. Full variable domain (outside the CDR3, taken from reference TRBV7-2 and TRBJ2-3): GAGVSQSPSNKVTEKGKDVELRCDPISGHTALYWYRQSLGQGLEFLIYFQGNSAPDKSGLPSDRFSAERTGGSVSTLTIQRTQQEDSAVYLCASSLAAGMLDTQYFGPGTRLTVL.